This T cell receptor beta chain was retrieved from a study of cytomegalovirus exposure and HLA in healthy donors. Regarding this clone: What it recognizes is unknown.

Broader study findings: V- and J-gene trimming in TCR beta was tied to a missense DCLRE1C variant by an analysis performed later. HLA alleles were associated with around 17,000 TCR beta sequences in a later analysis at 0.05 false discovery rate. A later analysis found common viral pathogens apparently linked to several of the most significant clusters.

The PCR had 60 Vbeta and 13 Jbeta primers. TCRdb's table, derived via immunoSEQ multiplex PCR, lists solely in-frame clones and lacks some. The sample includes some 150,000 clones, more than 80% of them seen just once. Input material: PBMCs. The TCR sequence derives from a woman under 40 in good health and CMV-seropositive.

The CDR3 spells CASSSLSTGGSYNSPLHF. The CDR3, as DNA: TGCGCCAGCAGCTCGCTCTCGACAGGGGGCTCCTATAATTCACCCCTCCACTTT. V and J are TRBV5-1 and TRBJ1-6; 9 nucleotides line up with TRBD1. Germline V CDR1 and CDR2: SGHRS, YFSETQ. The CDR3 length is 18 residues. V dropped 3 bases and J dropped 0; count of bases not matched to a gene: 7. The entire variable domain, with the rest obtained from reference TRBV5-1 and TRBJ1-6, is as follows: KAGVTQTPRYLIKTRGQQVTLSCSPISGHRSVSWYQQTPGQGLQFLFEYFSETQRNKGNFPGRFSGRQFSNSRSEMNVSTLELGDSALYLCASSSLSTGGSYNSPLHFGNGTRLTVT.